Listed here are 32 T cell receptor beta chains from one sample, sequenced in a study of early T cells in non-severe SARS-CoV-2 infection. TCRdb re-analysed the 5' RACE reads in MiXCR, keeping a single row per CDR3 protein. The table includes 25,000 to 30,000 distinct CDR3 sequences, roughly 4.9% detected once. The specimen sequenced was whole blood. All receptors come from an adult who was a healthcare worker with PCR-confirmed SARS-CoV-2 infection or an uninfected control (not recorded which).

This clonotype came up many times. The CDR3 loop is CASSFGESQETQYF. CDR3 DNA sequence: TGTGCCAGCAGCTTCGGGGAGTCCCAAGAGACCCAGTACTTC. This chain connects TRBV7-8 to TRBJ2-5, with a tentative D call TRBD2 (5 bases). The CDR3 totals 14 residues. Deletions cut 3 bases from V and 1 base from J, with 9 bases between. Germline values: CDR1 SGHVS, CDR2 FQNEAQ.

This clonotype was counted a few times. In nucleotides, the CDR3 is TGTGCCAGCAGCAGCTACCGACTGGGACAGGGGGGTTACGAGCAGTACTTC. Amino acids: CASSSYRLGQGGYEQYF. The rearrangement uses TRBV7-9 and TRBJ2-7; 11 positions match TRBD1. Germline V gene data show CDR1 as SEHNR and CDR2 as FQNEAQ (reference sequence). This CDR3 has 17 amino acids. V lost 5 bases, J lost 4 bases, and 13 bases stayed unmatched.

In its sample, this clonotype was seen many times. The chain recombines TRBV5-1 with TRBJ2-1; D is possibly TRBD2 (6 bases). CDR1 and CDR2 (germline): SGHRS, YFSETQ. Between the trimmed V and J ends, which lost 0 bases and 4 bases, there was a span of 14 bases. The CDR3 is made up of 16 amino acids. CDR3 nucleotides: TGCGCCAGCAGCTTGGTGGCTAGCGCCTCATACAATGAGCAGTTCTTC. Its translation is CASSLVASASYNEQFF.

In its sample, this clonotype was seen many times. The chain employs TRBV6-5 and TRBJ1-2; maybe TRBD1 (6 bases). The V gene lost 7 bases and the J gene lost 12 bases, with 18 bases spanning the gap. The germline CDR1 and CDR2 sequences are MNHEY and SVGAGI. CDR3 length: 12 amino acids. The CDR3, as DNA: TGTGCCAGCACCGATTCAAAGGGACATCACACCTTC. This sequence encodes CASTDSKGHHTF.

This clonotype appeared many times. The chain uses TRBV11-2 and TRBJ2-1; 8 nucleotides agree with TRBD2. V dropped 5 bases and J dropped 8; count of bases not matched to a gene: 8. Germline V gene data show CDR1 as SGHAT and CDR2 as FQNNGV. The CDR3 spans 14 residues. The CDR3: CASSPGQRGYEQFF. The CDR3 coding sequence is TGTGCCAGCAGCCCAGGACAGCGGGGGTATGAGCAGTTCTTC.

This chain links TRBV6-5 with TRBJ1-5; D unresolved. The V end lost 0 bases, the J end lost 3 bases, and 9 bases lay between the germline ends. The CDR3 totals 15 residues. Per germline, CDR1 MNHEY and CDR2 SVGAGI. Here the CDR3 reads CASSYSTSVNQPQHF. For the CDR3, the DNA is TGTGCCAGCAGTTACTCGACCTCAGTCAATCAGCCCCAGCATTTT.

This clonotype was recorded at least ten times. V gene TRBV3-1 combines with J gene TRBJ1-4, with D hard to call. CDR3 length: 18 residues. Germline V gene data show CDR1 as LGHDT and CDR2 as YNNKEL (reference sequence). The V gene lost 0 bases and the J gene lost 8 bases, with 22 bases spanning the gap. The CDR3 is CASSQDRFLRTEEEKLFF. The CDR3 nucleotides are TGTGCCAGCAGCCAAGACAGATTTTTACGGACGGAGGAAGAAAAACTGTTTTTT.

This clonotype was counted many times. V and J are TRBV7-6 and TRBJ2-2; TRBD2 matches 8 bases. The V segment lost 2 bases and the J segment 3 bases; nucleotides outside the gene matches: 8. CDR3 length equals 17 residues. CDR1 and CDR2 (germline): SGHVS, FNYEAQ. CDR3: CASSLRGPGLDTGELFF. CDR3 sequence (DNA): TGTGCCAGCAGCTTAAGGGGACCGGGACTAGACACCGGGGAGCTGTTTTTT.

This clonotype has ten or more counts. The CDR3 spells CASSLPAYEQYF. CDR3 coding DNA: TGTGCCAGCAGCTTACCGGCCTACGAGCAGTACTTC. The chain recombines TRBV11-2 with TRBJ2-7, with D hard to call. Germline CDR1 is SGHAT and CDR2 is FQNNGV. The CDR3 extends over 12 amino acids. V was clipped by 2 bases and J by 2 bases, with 4 bases between them.

The sample holds many counts of this clonotype. The chain carries TRBV7-3 and TRBJ2-2, with D hard to call. Germline V CDR1 and CDR2: SGHTA, FQGTGA. Trimming took 5 bases from V and 2 from J, leaving 6 bases between them. The CDR3 runs to 13 residues. CDR3: CASSLSNTGELFF. CDR3 coding DNA: TGTGCCAGCAGCCTCAGTAACACCGGGGAGCTGTTTTTT.

In this sample, this clonotype turned up many times. Written as DNA, the CDR3 is TGTGCCAGCAGCCAGATGATATTGACTAGCGGGAGAGGCAATGAGCAGTTCTTC. Residues: CASSQMILTSGRGNEQFF. The chain recombines TRBV3-1 with TRBJ2-1; TRBD2 aligns across 12 bases. The J segment lost 6 bases and the V segment lost 3 bases, leaving 12 bases of the junction unmatched. The CDR3 extends over 18 amino acids. Germline V gene lookup returns CDR1 LGHDT and CDR2 YNNKEL (reference sequence).

The chain carries TRBV4-1 and TRBJ2-1, with D perhaps matching TRBD2 (6 bases). Trimming shortened V by 8 bases and J by 4 bases, and 15 bases separated the two germline ends. The CDR3 has 14 residues. Germline lookup yields CDR1 MGHRA and CDR2 YSYEKL. This CDR3 is CASGGTAAYNEQFF. CDR3 DNA sequence: TGCGCCAGCGGGGGGACGGCCGCGTACAATGAGCAGTTCTTC.

This sequence joins TRBV19 and TRBJ2-1, with TRBD2 as a possible D gene (6 bases). The CDR3 has 22 residues. V was shortened by 6 bases and J by 0 bases, with 33 bases between the two germline ends. CDR1 LNHDA and CDR2 SQIVND come from the germline V gene (reference sequence). CDR3 nucleotide sequence: TGTGCCAGTAGGAGATTCCCCTCGGTGGGCCCAAATTCCGGGGGCTCCTACAATGAGCAGTTCTTC. Protein product: CASRRFPSVGPNSGGSYNEQFF.

This clonotype was observed many times. V is TRBV6-7 and J is TRBJ1-4; 10 bases agree with TRBD1. TRBV6-7 qualifies as an ORF whose function is uncertain. Trimming took 8 bases from V and 3 from J; bases not matched to a gene: 6. The CDR3 runs 15 residues. The CDR3 coding sequence is TGTGCCAGCGGGCAGGACAGGGGGTCTAATGAAAAACTGTTTTTT. It codes for CASGQDRGSNEKLFF.

In this sample, this clonotype turned up many times. V is TRBV20-1 and J is TRBJ2-5, with 10 bases matching TRBD2. Trimming took 1 base from V and 4 from J; bases not matched to a gene: 6. CDR3 length: 15 residues. Germline V lookup: CDR1 DFQATT, CDR2 SNEGSKA (reference sequence). This CDR3 reads CSARVPSGRGETQYF. The CDR3, as DNA: TGCAGTGCTAGAGTTCCTAGCGGGAGAGGAGAGACCCAGTACTTC.

The gene calls are TRBV4-1 and TRBJ2-7; the D gene is possibly TRBD2 (5 bases). This CDR3 is 17 amino acids long. CDR1 and CDR2 (germline): MGHRA, YSYEKL. V was shortened by 2 bases and J by 0 bases, with 17 bases between the two germline ends. The CDR3, as DNA: TGCGCCAGCAGCCAACCCAGCGCGGGCCCCTTCTCCTACGAGCAGTACTTC. Translating it yields CASSQPSAGPFSYEQYF.

This chain connects TRBV2 to TRBJ2-7, with a possible D match to TRBD2 (6 bases). Germline values: CDR1 SNHLY, CDR2 FYNNEI. The V gene lost 0 bases and the J gene lost 3 bases, with 12 bases spanning the gap. CDR3 length: 15 amino acids. CDR3 sequence reads: CASSEAGTGLYEQYF. DNA for the CDR3: TGTGCCAGCAGTGAAGCCGGGACTGGACTCTACGAGCAGTACTTC.

This clonotype was detected ten times or more. V gene TRBV6-5 combines with J gene TRBJ2-1, with 8 bases aligning to TRBD1. Germline CDR1 is MNHEY and CDR2 is SVGAGI. The CDR3 extends over 13 amino acids. Germline trimming cut 7 bases from V and 8 bases from J; bases unmatched to any gene: 7. CDR3 sequence (DNA): TGTGCCAGCACCATACAGGGGGGCCATGAGCAGTTCTTC. Its protein is CASTIQGGHEQFF.

This clonotype was recorded many times. The rearrangement joins TRBV20-1 to TRBJ2-7, with unresolved D. In germline, CDR1 is DFQATT, CDR2 SNEGSKA (reference sequence). Trimming removed 6 bases at V and 2 bases at J, with 17 bases between. CDR3 size: 14 residues. This chain's CDR3 is CSATGPDNPYEQYF. In DNA form, the CDR3 reads TGCAGTGCAACCGGGCCTGATAATCCCTACGAGCAGTACTTC.

This clonotype was counted ten times or more. V gene TRBV6-6 combines with J gene TRBJ1-2, with D maybe TRBD1 (5 bases). The CDR3 has 14 residues. Looked up from germline, CDR1 is MNHNY and CDR2 is SVGAGI (reference sequence). V was cut by 6 bases and J by 4 bases, with 15 bases left in between. The CDR3 nucleotides are TGTGCCAGCAGACCCTCCGGGACTGCCTATGGCTACACCTTC. Encoded protein: CASRPSGTAYGYTF.

This clonotype was detected ten times or more. V usage is TRBV5-6 and J usage is TRBJ1-1; D may be TRBD1 (5 bases). This CDR3 is built from 15 residues. CDR1 is SGHDT and CDR2 is YYEEEE in the germline V gene. Trimming removed 4 bases at V and 5 bases at J, with 18 bases between. CDR3 nucleotides: TGTGCCAGCAGCCAGGGACCGCTCTCGGGGACTGAAGCTTTCTTT. Amino acid sequence: CASSQGPLSGTEAFF.

This clonotype was seen repeatedly, ten times or more. V gene TRBV29-1 combines with J gene TRBJ2-7; D is unclear. Germline-derived CDR1 and CDR2 are SQVTM and ANQGSEA. This CDR3 spans 14 amino acids. With 5 bases removed from V and 4 bases from J, the gap between germline ends came to 18 bases. This chain's CDR3 is CSVPGPIPPYEQYF. CDR3 in DNA: TGCAGCGTTCCAGGACCGATACCGCCTTACGAGCAGTACTTC.

V and J are TRBV5-1 and TRBJ2-7, with 9 bases matching TRBD2. CDR3 size: 14 residues. Losses at the gene ends were 0 bases for V and 7 bases for J; bases not matched to a gene: 5. CDR1 and CDR2 (germline): SGHRS, YFSETQ. CDR3 in DNA: TGCGCCAGCAGCTTGGTAGCGGGAGTGATTGAGCAGTACTTC. Its protein product is CASSLVAGVIEQYF.

Many counts were recorded for this clonotype. The chain joins TRBV11-2 to TRBJ2-2, with a tentative D call TRBD1 (6 bases). From germline, CDR1 is SGHAT and CDR2 FQNNGV. CDR3 length: 13 amino acids. V gave up 5 bases and J gave up 7 bases, with 11 bases separating them. This CDR3 reads CASSLQGFGELFF. CDR3 coding DNA: TGTGCCAGCAGCCTTCAGGGGTTCGGGGAGCTGTTTTTT. Combining the CDR3 with reference TRBV11-2 and TRBJ2-2 gives the whole variable domain EAGVAQSPRYKIIEKRQSVAFWCNPISGHATLYWYQQILGQGPKLLIQFQNNGVVDDSQLPKDRFSAERLKGVDSTLKIQPAKLEDSAVYLCASSLQGFGELFFGEGSRLTVL.

Many counts were recorded for this clonotype. The V call is TRBV15, the J call TRBJ2-7, with 8 bases that match TRBD2. V gave up 6 bases and J gave up 6 bases; unmatched junction bases: 10. The CDR3 is made up of 14 amino acids. Germline V CDR1 and CDR2: LNHNV, YYDKDF (reference sequence). The CDR3, as DNA: TGTGCCACCAGAGAAGCGGGAGATCCCTTCGAGCAGTACTTC. Translated: CATREAGDPFEQYF.

V and J are TRBV4-1 and TRBJ1-1; maybe TRBD1 (5 bases). The CDR3 consists of 13 residues. Between the trimmed V and J ends, which lost 1 base and 8 bases, there was a span of 11 bases. Germline V gene sequence: CDR1 MGHRA, CDR2 YSYEKL. The CDR3 spells CASSQAAGREAFF. The CDR3 coding sequence is TGCGCCAGCAGCCAAGCGGCGGGGCGGGAAGCTTTCTTT.

Sample share makes this clonotype medium-sized. The rearrangement uses TRBV27 and TRBJ2-3, with 11 bases that match TRBD2. The ends lost 5 bases at V and 4 bases at J; junction bases unmatched: 2. CDR3 size: 14 residues. Germline V CDR1 and CDR2: MNHEY, SMNVEV (reference sequence). CDR3 DNA: TGTGCCAGCAGTAGGGGACTAGCGGCAGATACGCAGTATTTT. Amino acid sequence: CASSRGLAADTQYF.

This clonotype was picked up a small number of times. The chain joins TRBV5-1 to TRBJ1-6; unclear D gene. Germline loops: CDR1 SGHRS, CDR2 YFSETQ. CDR3 length: 17 residues. V lost 2 bases, J lost 8 bases, and 20 bases lay in between. CDR3 nucleotides: TGCGCCAGCAGCTTTGTCCCGGGAGCCTTGGGAGATTCACCCCTCCACTTT. It is translated as CASSFVPGALGDSPLHF.

This clonotype was seen repeatedly, ten times or more. The rearrangement joins TRBV3-1 to TRBJ2-1; 8 positions agree with TRBD2. From germline, CDR1 is LGHDT and CDR2 YNNKEL (reference sequence). CDR3 length equals 15 residues. The V and J ends lost 4 bases and 9 bases, in that order; junction bases with no gene match: 11. The CDR3 protein is CASSLREGYLGEQFF. The CDR3 DNA sequence: TGTGCCAGCAGCCTTCGGGAGGGCTATTTGGGTGAGCAGTTCTTC.

This chain uses TRBV6-6 with TRBJ1-2; D unresolved. Germline V CDR1 and CDR2: MNHNY, SVGAGI (reference sequence). CDR3 length: 14 residues. The V end lost 2 bases, the J end lost 8 bases, and 15 bases lay between the germline ends. The DNA of the CDR3 is TGTGCCAGCAGTTACGAAGGAGAGTCAGGAGGCTACACCTTC. Residues: CASSYEGESGGYTF.

This clonotype was observed a handful of times. This chain joins TRBV5-4 and TRBJ2-2; 7 bases fit TRBD1. The CDR3 covers 14 residues. CDR1 is SGHNT and CDR2 is YYREEE in the germline V gene (reference sequence). The V and J ends lost 5 bases and 5 bases, in that order; junction bases with no gene match: 6. The CDR3 DNA sequence: TGTGCCAGCAGTTATATGACAGGGACCGGGGAGCTGTTTTTT. Translating it yields CASSYMTGTGELFF.

This clonotype was seen many times. V usage is TRBV19 and J usage is TRBJ2-5; D might be TRBD2 (6 bases). The V end was cut by 3 bases, the J end by 4 bases, with 12 bases between. Germline V gene data show CDR1 as LNHDA and CDR2 as SQIVND (reference sequence). The length of the CDR3 is 14 residues. The CDR3 is CASSIPGVRETQYF. The CDR3 bases are TGTGCCAGTAGTATCCCGGGAGTGAGAGAGACCCAGTACTTC. Full variable domain (outside the CDR3, taken from reference TRBV19 and TRBJ2-5): DGGITQSPKYLFRKEGQNVTLSCEQNLNHDAMYWYRQDPGQGLRLIYYSQIVNDFQKGDIAEGYSVSREKKESFPLTVTSAQKNPTAFYLCASSIPGVRETQYFGPGTRLLVL.